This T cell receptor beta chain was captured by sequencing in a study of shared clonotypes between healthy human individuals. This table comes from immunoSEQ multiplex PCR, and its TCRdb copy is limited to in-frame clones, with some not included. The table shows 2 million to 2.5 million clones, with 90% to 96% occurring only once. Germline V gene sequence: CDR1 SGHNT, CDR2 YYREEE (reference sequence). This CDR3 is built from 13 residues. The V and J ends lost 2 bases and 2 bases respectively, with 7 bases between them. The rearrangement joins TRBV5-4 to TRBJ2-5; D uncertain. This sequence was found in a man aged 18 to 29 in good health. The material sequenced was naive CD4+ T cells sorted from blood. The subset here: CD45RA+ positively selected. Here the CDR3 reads CASSFAGQETQYF. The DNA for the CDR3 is TGTGCCAGCAGCTTCGCAGGACAAGAGACCCAGTACTTC.